This T cell receptor beta chain is from a study of spatial heterogeneity in lung cancer. In its sample, this clonotype is medium-sized. Its target is not known. This beta chain came through as a stray read in a library set up for alpha chains, and its size says little. TCRdb passed the 5' RACE reads through MiXCR, listing each CDR3 protein once. The sample lists over 10,000 distinct CDR3 sequences, 4.5% to 7% occurring once. The CDR3 contains 12 residues. With 5 bases removed from V and 7 bases from J, the gap between germline ends came to 14 bases. Germline CDR1 GTSNPN, CDR2 SVGIG (reference sequence). Study observations and caveats: Counts of expanded alpha and beta TCRs within tumors tracked the tumor nonsynonymous mutation count.

Time point indicated: sample taken at primary tumor resection. V gene TRBV30 combines with J gene TRBJ1-1; a possible D gene is TRBD1 (5 bases). This TCR came from a female donor with early-stage non-small cell lung cancer. The starting material was lung tumor tissue, obtained at surgery. Written as DNA, the CDR3 is TGTGCCTGGGGCGTACGGACAAATGAAGCTTTCTTT. Its protein is CAWGVRTNEAFF.